This T cell receptor beta chain was obtained from a study of T cell repertoires in cytomegalovirus infection. Study-level points and caveats: Carriage of CMV together with the relevant HLA was identifiable through cumulative public TCR beta family frequency. The response measured ex vivo was dominated by TCR beta clonotypes (HLA-C-restricted and CMV-specific).

This clonotype has a count of ten or more. Antigen: not known. TCRdb itself ran the reads through MiXCR, one entry per CDR3 protein. The repertoire holds around 210,000 distinct CDR3 sequences, 6.5% seen once, with about 6.5% in the top ten. The length of the CDR3 is 12 residues. V lost 6 bases, J lost 6 bases, and 9 bases lay in between. Germline-derived CDR1 and CDR2 are SNHLY and FYNNEI. This receptor was identified in a human donor in good health (CMV status not recorded). Some clones in this sample may be carry-over from other donors' samples. The sample taken for sequencing was PBMCs. This sequence joins TRBV2 and TRBJ1-5; possible D gene TRBD1, 5 bases. CDR3 loop: CASRDDSQPQHF. The CDR3 bases are TGTGCCAGCAGGGATGACAGTCAGCCCCAGCATTTT.